These 10 T cell receptor beta chains originate from one sample sequenced in a study of Graves' ophthalmopathy and Graves' hyperthyroidism. TCR beta CDR3 amplification used RNA transcripts. The workflow started with a first-round RT-PCR run with HTBI primers and then moved on to a second-round multiplex PCR. TCRdb re-called the multiplex PCR reads with MiXCR, one entry per CDR3 protein. The table lists a few hundred thousand distinct CDR3 sequences, roughly 17% of them singletons. The sequencing sample was made of peripheral blood. All receptors come from an adult man with Graves' ophthalmopathy.

Many counts were recorded for this clonotype. This chain connects TRBV6-5 to TRBJ2-7; possible D gene TRBD1, 5 bases. Trimming left V 1 base short and J 7 bases short, with 11 bases between. CDR1 is MNHEY and CDR2 is SVGAGI in the germline V gene. The CDR3 is made up of 13 amino acids. The CDR3 DNA follows: TGTGCCAGCAGTTACTGGCAGGGTACGGAGCAGTACTTC. This sequence encodes CASSYWQGTEQYF.

The genes are TRBV2 and TRBJ2-5; D ambiguous. The CDR3 length is 14 residues. Germline V gene lookup returns CDR1 SNHLY and CDR2 FYNNEI. The V end lost 4 bases, the J end lost 9 bases, and 18 bases lay between the germline ends. The CDR3 protein is CASSVKATDLAQYF. CDR3 DNA sequence: TGTGCCAGCAGTGTCAAGGCCACGGATTTGGCCCAGTACTTC.

This clonotype was detected ten times or more. This chain connects TRBV6-5 to TRBJ2-7; a weak D match, TRBD1 (6 bases). CDR3 length: 15 residues. Germline loops: CDR1 MNHEY, CDR2 SVGAGI. The V end lost 4 bases, the J end lost 2 bases, and 15 bases lay between the germline ends. Here the CDR3 reads CASSFQRQAPYEQYF. CDR3 nucleotide sequence: TGTGCCAGCAGTTTCCAAAGACAGGCCCCCTACGAGCAGTACTTC.

This clonotype showed up many times. The chain joins TRBV12-3 or TRBV12-4 to TRBJ2-2, with D perhaps assigned TRBD1 or TRBD2 (6 bases each). With 7 bases removed from V and 4 bases from J, the gap between germline ends came to 13 bases. This CDR3 is built from 14 residues. CDR3 region: CASTWGRGTGELFF. The CDR3 nucleotides read TGTGCCAGCACCTGGGGGCGGGGCACCGGGGAGCTGTTTTTT.

The chain has TRBV2 and TRBJ2-7; D is unresolved. V lost 5 bases, J lost 6 bases, and 14 bases lay in between. CDR1 is SNHLY, CDR2 FYNNEI, per germline. The CDR3 totals 13 residues. This chain's CDR3 is CASSQRSGLEQYF. CDR3 nucleotides: TGTGCCAGCAGTCAGAGATCGGGTCTCGAGCAGTACTTC.

The CDR3 reads CASSLADRGAYEQYF. CDR3 sequence (DNA): TGCGCCAGCAGCTTGGCCGACAGGGGCGCCTACGAGCAGTACTTC. This chain uses TRBV5-1 with TRBJ2-7; 8 bases fit TRBD1. The V gene end was trimmed by 0 bases and the J gene end by 2 bases; junction bases not matched to a gene: 4. The CDR3 is 15 amino acids. Germline CDR1 is SGHRS and CDR2 is YFSETQ.

This clonotype was observed many times. The chain combines TRBV2 with TRBJ2-7, with 11 bases that match TRBD1. Germline-derived CDR1 and CDR2 are SNHLY and FYNNEI. The ends lost 5 bases at V and 2 bases at J; junction bases unmatched: 5. The CDR3 runs 15 residues. This CDR3 is CASSFGQGAAYEQYF. The CDR3 DNA reads as TGTGCCAGCAGTTTCGGACAGGGGGCCGCCTACGAGCAGTACTTC.

This clonotype was seen repeatedly, ten times or more. The genes are TRBV6-5 and TRBJ1-1; D gene uncertain. This CDR3 contains 13 residues. Germline V lookup: CDR1 MNHEY, CDR2 SVGAGI. V was cut by 7 bases and J by 4 bases, with 13 bases left in between. This chain's CDR3 is CASIEGLSTEAFF. The CDR3 DNA reads as TGTGCCAGCATCGAGGGTCTCAGCACTGAAGCTTTCTTT.

At least ten counts were recorded for this clonotype. The chain has TRBV28 and TRBJ1-1; tentative D call: TRBD1 (6 bases). This CDR3 is 14 amino acids long. V was cut by 3 bases and J by 5 bases, with 13 bases left in between. Germline CDR1 reads MDHEN; CDR2 reads SYDVKM. CDR3 protein: CASSFGGTGTEAFF. CDR3 sequence (DNA): TGTGCCAGCAGTTTTGGGGGCACGGGAACTGAAGCTTTCTTT.

This sequence joins TRBV6-1 and TRBJ2-7; D might be TRBD2 (6 bases). Germline V lookup: CDR1 MNHNS, CDR2 SASEGT. This CDR3 is built from 16 residues. Trimming pared 6 bases from V and 3 bases from J, leaving 21 bases between. This CDR3 reads CASRGGDFAGIYEQYF. CDR3 DNA: TGTGCCAGCAGAGGAGGGGATTTCGCGGGGATCTACGAGCAGTACTTC.